One sample yielded the 22 T cell receptor beta chains listed below, sequenced in a study of shared T cell receptors in the human thymus. Produced via immunoSEQ multiplex PCR; TCRdb's table is partial and in-frame only. The sample has 630,000 or so clones, approximately 89% seen once. This sample also appeared in a second study, on human thymus T cells.

Sequencing was carried out using thymocytes. The receptors originated from a boy under two years old with a congenital heart defect.

The J gene is TRBJ2-7, the V gene TRBV6-1, with a possible D match to TRBD2 (5 bases). Trimming took 7 bases from V and 5 from J, leaving 12 bases between them. Germline V gene sequence: CDR1 MNHNS, CDR2 SASEGT. This CDR3 has 12 amino acids. The CDR3 nucleotides are TGTGCCAGCATCGAGGGTAGGGACGAGCAGTACTTC. Encoded protein: CASIEGRDEQYF.

There are a few counts of this clone. The chain employs TRBV5-4 and TRBJ1-1; 8 nucleotides match TRBD1. CDR1 SGHNT and CDR2 YYREEE come from the germline V gene (reference sequence). With 4 bases clipped from V and 0 bases from J, the junction kept 5 bases outside the gene matches. CDR3 length: 15 amino acids. CDR3 region: CASSQKTGVNTEAFF. Written as DNA, the CDR3 is TGTGCCAGCAGCCAAAAGACAGGGGTGAACACTGAAGCTTTCTTT.

For the CDR3, the DNA is TGTGCCAGCAGCCCGAGAGCGGGGGGGCCTCGTTCCTACAATGAGCAGTTCTTC. Protein sequence: CASSPRAGGPRSYNEQFF. The chain couples TRBV7-2 to TRBJ2-1, with TRBD2 matching 10 bases. The CDR3 contains 18 residues. V lost 5 bases to trimming and J lost 1 base; unmatched junction nucleotides: 11. CDR1 SGHTA and CDR2 FQGNSA come from the germline V gene. The entire variable domain, with the rest obtained from reference TRBV7-2 and TRBJ2-1, is as follows: GAGVSQSPSNKVTEKGKDVELRCDPISGHTALYWYRQSLGQGLEFLIYFQGNSAPDKSGLPSDRFSAERTGGSVSTLTIQRTQQEDSAVYLCASSPRAGGPRSYNEQFFGPGTRLTVL.

The chain has TRBV2 and TRBJ2-7, with a weak D call TRBD1 (6 bases). Trimming left V 4 bases short and J 6 bases short, with 10 bases between. Per germline, CDR1 SNHLY and CDR2 FYNNEI. CDR3 length equals 12 residues. CDR3 residues: CASSGTVPEQYF. For the CDR3, the DNA is TGTGCCAGCAGTGGGACAGTTCCCGAGCAGTACTTC.

V is TRBV10-3 and J is TRBJ1-2; 12 bases map to TRBD1. The CDR3 runs 19 residues. With V trimmed by 0 bases and J by 5 bases, 13 bases remained unmatched. In germline, CDR1 is ENHRY, CDR2 SYGVKD. The CDR3: CAISESSPIGTGGPYGYTF. The CDR3, as DNA: TGTGCCATCAGTGAGTCGAGCCCAATAGGGACAGGGGGCCCTTATGGCTACACCTTC.

This chain links TRBV7-9 with TRBJ2-5; D perhaps matches TRBD1 (6 bases). Germline V gene data show CDR1 as SEHNR and CDR2 as FQNEAQ (reference sequence). The CDR3 is 18 residues long. V gave up 2 bases and J gave up 2 bases, with 21 bases separating them. The CDR3 nucleotides are TGTGCCAGCAGCTTAAACAGGGTAGGCACGAGGTTTCAAGAGACCCAGTACTTC. This gives the protein CASSLNRVGTRFQETQYF.

The genes are TRBV7-2 and TRBJ2-5, with TRBD2 identical over 8 bases. With the DNA end fitting TRBJ2-7 better, the J assignment may be wrong. Looked up from germline, CDR1 is SGHTA and CDR2 is FQGNSA. This CDR3 contains 19 residues. In nucleotides, the CDR3 is TGTGCCAGCAGCTTAGTGGTTGATTGTCCTAGCGGGTGTTCCTACGAGCAGTACTTC. Its translation: CASSLVVDCPSGCSYEQYF.

The chain couples TRBV6-1 to TRBJ2-3; D is unclear. The CDR3 loop spans 15 amino acids. Trimming took off 3 bases at V and 0 bases at J, with 10 bases between the two ends. The V gene's germline CDR1 is MNHNS and CDR2 SASEGT. CDR3 nucleotide sequence: TGTGCCAGCAGTGACGCGTTGTCTAGCACAGATACGCAGTATTTT. Amino acid sequence: CASSDALSSTDTQYF.

The genes are TRBV9 and TRBJ2-7; 7 nucleotides line up with TRBD1. Losses at the gene ends were 4 bases for V and 1 base for J; bases not matched to a gene: 11. CDR1 is SGDLS, CDR2 YYNGEE, per germline. The CDR3 is 16 amino acids. CDR3: CASSKRQGGESYEQYF. The CDR3 nucleotides read TGTGCCAGCAGCAAAAGACAGGGCGGAGAATCCTACGAGCAGTACTTC.

This clone was observed a single time. V and J are TRBV4-1 and TRBJ2-4, with unresolved D. This CDR3 contains 17 residues. Germline V gives CDR1 MGHRA, CDR2 YSYEKL. The V end lost 0 bases, the J end lost 7 bases, and 19 bases lay between the germline ends. The CDR3: CASSQDWVGALLNIQYF. The CDR3 region has the DNA TGCGCCAGCAGCCAAGATTGGGTAGGAGCGCTTTTGAACATTCAGTACTTC.

The genes are TRBV5-1 and TRBJ2-2, with TRBD2 identical over 10 bases. Germline lookup yields CDR1 SGHRS and CDR2 YFSETQ. The CDR3 has 19 amino acids. J lost 5 bases, V lost 4 bases, and 17 bases had no gene match. CDR3 in DNA: TGCGCCAGCAGCCAAGAGCAGACTAGCGGGCCCTCTGGGACCGGGGAGCTGTTTTTT. This codes for CASSQEQTSGPSGTGELFF.

The chain uses TRBV29-1 and TRBJ1-2; the D is unclear. The CDR3 covers 14 residues. Germline CDR1 SQVTM, CDR2 ANQGSEA. Trimming took off 3 bases at V and 5 bases at J, with 16 bases between the two ends. The CDR3 region is CSVEGEQILYGYTF. The CDR3 DNA reads TGCAGCGTTGAGGGTGAACAGATTTTATATGGCTACACCTTC.

The rearrangement joins TRBV30 to TRBJ1-2; D not resolved. V gave up 0 bases and J gave up 3 bases, with 11 bases separating them. The germline V gene encodes CDR1 GTSNPN and CDR2 SVGIG (reference sequence). The CDR3 is 14 residues long. CDR3 residues: CAWSVGGRHYGYTF. CDR3 bases: TGTGCCTGGAGTGTGGGAGGACGGCACTATGGCTACACCTTC.

The rearrangement uses TRBV25-1 and TRBJ1-3; D might be TRBD1 (5 bases). The CDR3 extends over 16 amino acids. Per germline, CDR1 MGHDK and CDR2 SYGVNS. V was clipped by 4 bases and J by 2 bases, with 15 bases between them. CDR3 sequence: CASSGVQGPPGNTIYF. The CDR3 DNA reads TGTGCCAGCAGTGGAGTCCAGGGTCCTCCTGGAAACACCATATATTTT.

This chain links TRBV27 with TRBJ2-3, with 11 bases aligning to TRBD2. J lost 3 bases, V lost 6 bases, and 20 bases had no gene match. CDR1 and CDR2 from the germline V gene are MNHEY and SMNVEV (reference sequence). CDR3 length: 20 residues. CDR3 sequence: CASSQHSLKLAGVETDTQYF. The CDR3 DNA reads as TGTGCCAGCAGCCAACACTCCTTAAAACTAGCGGGAGTTGAGACAGATACGCAGTATTTT.

The CDR3 nucleotides are TGTGCCAGCAGTGCCCTTAGCGGGGGGAGCACAGATACGCAGTATTTT. It encodes CASSALSGGSTDTQYF. V gene TRBV2 combines with J gene TRBJ2-3; 10 bases agree with TRBD2. After removal of 4 bases from V and 0 bases from J, the junction contained 4 bases not matched to a gene. Germline loops: CDR1 SNHLY, CDR2 FYNNEI. The CDR3 spans 16 residues.

J is TRBJ2-7 and V is TRBV7-2; 9 bases line up with TRBD1. CDR3 length equals 13 residues. The V gene end was trimmed by 8 bases and the J gene end by 1 base; junction bases not matched to a gene: 3. CDR1 and CDR2 from the germline V gene are SGHTA and FQGNSA. The DNA for the CDR3 is TGTGCCAGCCGGGGACAGGGATCCTACGAGCAGTACTTC. Translated: CASRGQGSYEQYF.

V usage is TRBV2 and J usage is TRBJ1-5; D not resolved. The CDR3 loop spans 18 amino acids. Germline CDR1 SNHLY, CDR2 FYNNEI. V was clipped by 1 base and J by 0 bases, with 16 bases between them. CDR3 bases: TGTGCCAGCAGTGAAGTACAGTATAGGTTGTATAGCAATCAGCCCCAGCATTTT. Translating it yields CASSEVQYRLYSNQPQHF.

The V gene is TRBV5-1, the J gene TRBJ2-1, with 12 bases identical to TRBD2. The CDR3 sequence is 18 residues long. V gave up 1 base and J gave up 2 bases; unmatched junction bases: 7. Germline values: CDR1 SGHRS, CDR2 YFSETQ. The CDR3 DNA reads TGCGCCAGCAGCTTGCGCCTAGCGGGGGGGCTTGCCTACAATGAGCAGTTCTTC. Translation: CASSLRLAGGLAYNEQFF.

V gene TRBV28 combines with J gene TRBJ1-1; tentatively, D is TRBD1 (6 bases). V lost 6 bases, J lost 1 base, and 15 bases lay in between. Germline V gene data show CDR1 as MDHEN and CDR2 as SYDVKM. The CDR3 spans 15 residues. The CDR3 DNA reads as TGTGCCAGCAGGCATACCGGGACACCGAACACTGAAGCTTTCTTT. Translating gives CASRHTGTPNTEAFF.

This rearrangement joins TRBV19 to TRBJ1-1; D is undetermined. Germline CDR1 LNHDA, CDR2 SQIVND (reference sequence). The V end was cut by 4 bases, the J end by 4 bases, with 22 bases between. This CDR3 region has 17 residues. The CDR3 bases are TGTGCCAGTAGTACGGGGAGGTTGCGGGGTATTAGCACTGAAGCTTTCTTT. This sequence encodes CASSTGRLRGISTEAFF.

This clone has a single count. V usage is TRBV27 and J usage is TRBJ2-2, with TRBD1 as a possible D gene (8 bases). The germline V gene has CDR1 MNHEY and CDR2 SMNVEV (reference sequence). With 3 bases removed from V and 5 bases from J, the gap between germline ends came to 22 bases. The CDR3 is 18 residues long. The CDR3 is CASSFLWGGRGLTGELFF. In DNA, the CDR3 is TGTGCCAGCAGTTTTCTTTGGGGGGGCAGGGGGCTTACCGGGGAGCTGTTTTTT.